This T cell receptor beta chain appears in the sequencing data of a study of T cells in Graves' hyperthyroidism and ophthalmopathy. Regarding the study as a whole: Researchers found most expanded thyroid clonotypes above 0.001 in blood as well.

Each diagnosis was grounded in clinical symptoms, serum thyroxine and TRAb, thyroid ultrasound, and orbital computed tomography. PBMCs were sourced from about 10 ml fresh peripheral blood. There are 15 residues in the CDR3. Germline CDR1 reads SNHLY; CDR2 reads FYNNEI. J was trimmed by 1 base and V by 5 bases; bases with no gene match: 7. RNA transcripts were the template for amplifying TCR beta CDR3 regions. HTBI primers were employed in a first-round RT-PCR of the TCR CDR3. Each CDR3 protein is one row after TCRdb ran MiXCR on the multiplex PCR reads. Here the sample spans under 350,000 distinct CDR3 sequences, roughly 20% being singletons. As regards this clonotype: Its antigen remains unidentified.

This receptor was taken from a woman between 50 and 59 years old with Graves' hyperthyroidism. The source material was blood. The genes are TRBV2 and TRBJ2-7; TRBD1 agrees at 8 bases. As DNA, the CDR3 is TGTGCCAGCAGTTCGGGACAGGCGACTTCCTACGAGCAGTACGTC. Translating it yields CASSSGQATSYEQYV.